One and the same sample provided the 20 T cell receptor beta chains below, sequenced in a study of cytomegalovirus exposure and HLA in healthy donors. Libraries were prepared by immunoSEQ multiplex PCR; TCRdb keeps only in-frame clonotypes and omits some of them. Among roughly 65,000 clones listed, 94% were seen once. The sample was PBMCs. These receptors were collected from a man younger than 35 in good health and CMV-seropositive.

The rearrangement joins TRBV9 to TRBJ1-4; 7 nucleotides match TRBD1. The germline CDR1 and CDR2 sequences are SGDLS and YYNGEE. CDR3 length equals 14 residues. Trimming at V came to 1 base and at J to 4 bases, leaving 1 base not matched to a gene. The CDR3 here is CASSVQGGNEKLFF. The CDR3 bases are TGTGCCAGCAGCGTACAGGGGGGTAATGAAAAACTGTTTTTT.

The chain couples TRBV9 to TRBJ2-1, with 8 positions matching TRBD2. V lost 1 base and J lost 4; bases outside the gene matches: 10. The CDR3 contains 17 residues. Germline lookup yields CDR1 SGDLS and CDR2 YYNGEE. This CDR3 reads CASSVTPGSGAYNEQFF. The DNA for the CDR3 is TGTGCCAGCAGCGTAACCCCGGGTAGCGGGGCATACAATGAGCAGTTCTTC.

The rearrangement joins TRBV6-5 to TRBJ2-3; TRBD2 aligns across 10 bases. In germline, CDR1 is MNHEY, CDR2 SVGAGI. The CDR3 is 16 residues long. J was trimmed by 2 bases and V by 2 bases; bases with no gene match: 4. The DNA of the CDR3 is TGTGCCAGCAGTTACCGGACTAGCGGCCACACAGATACGCAGTATTTT. This gives the protein CASSYRTSGHTDTQYF.

The chain couples TRBV5-1 to TRBJ1-1; 8 nucleotides line up with TRBD1. The CDR3 loop spans 14 amino acids. Per germline, CDR1 SGHRS and CDR2 YFSETQ. The ends lost 4 bases at V and 3 bases at J; junction bases unmatched: 5. CDR3 amino acids: CASSLQGADTEAFF. CDR3 coding DNA: TGCGCCAGCAGCCTGCAGGGGGCCGACACTGAAGCTTTCTTT.

The genes are TRBV5-6 and TRBJ1-1; 12 bases map to TRBD1. The CDR3 runs to 14 residues. With V trimmed by 4 bases and J by 5 bases, 3 bases remained unmatched. Germline V lookup: CDR1 SGHDT, CDR2 YYEEEE. The CDR3 here is CASSRDRGRTEAFF. The DNA of the CDR3 is TGTGCCAGCAGCCGGGACAGGGGGCGAACTGAAGCTTTCTTT.

The chain is built from TRBV27 and TRBJ2-3, with 13 bases identical to TRBD2. Germline CDR1 is MNHEY and CDR2 is SMNVEV (reference sequence). This CDR3 has 17 residues. J gave up 2 bases and V 6 bases, and 8 bases lay outside the gene matches. CDR3 in amino acids: CASRTSGGPFNTDTQYF. The CDR3 DNA follows: TGTGCCAGCAGGACTAGCGGGGGGCCTTTCAACACAGATACGCAGTATTTT.

The chain carries TRBV5-5 and TRBJ2-5, with TRBD1 matching over 7 bases. With V trimmed by 3 bases and J by 5 bases, 13 bases remained unmatched. The CDR3 contains 16 residues. Germline CDR1 and CDR2: SGHKS and YYEKEE (reference sequence). CDR3 coding DNA: TGTGCCAGCAGCTCCAGAGTACAGGGGAGTCAGGAGACCCAGTACTTC. This gives the protein CASSSRVQGSQETQYF. The entire variable domain, with the rest obtained from reference TRBV5-5 and TRBJ2-5, is as follows: DAGVTQSPTHLIKTRGQQVTLRCSPISGHKSVSWYQQVLGQGPQFIFQYYEKEERGRGNFPDRFSARQFPNYSSELNVNALLLGDSALYLCASSSRVQGSQETQYFGPGTRLLVL.

The chain combines TRBV27 with TRBJ1-5; no firm D call. This CDR3 comprises 18 residues. CDR1 is MNHEY and CDR2 is SMNVEV in the germline V gene (reference sequence). The germline V and J ends were trimmed by 2 bases and 0 bases, with 17 bases remaining between them. The CDR3 sequence: CASSLRGSERYSNQPQHF. Written as DNA, the CDR3 is TGTGCCAGCAGTTTACGCGGCTCGGAACGATATAGCAATCAGCCCCAGCATTTT.

The rearrangement uses TRBV19 and TRBJ1-4; maybe TRBD1 (5 bases). From germline, CDR1 is LNHDA and CDR2 SQIVND (reference sequence). Trimming cost V 10 bases and J 0 bases, with 21 bases left between them. The CDR3 has 17 residues. This CDR3 reads CATRGEGSTATNEKLFF. The CDR3 nucleotides are TGTGCCACCCGAGGGGAGGGGTCCACCGCAACTAATGAAAAACTGTTTTTT. The full variable domain, rest sourced from reference TRBV19 and TRBJ1-4, is DGGITQSPKYLFRKEGQNVTLSCEQNLNHDAMYWYRQDPGQGLRLIYYSQIVNDFQKGDIAEGYSVSREKKESFPLTVTSAQKNPTAFYLCATRGEGSTATNEKLFFGSGTQLSVL.

V usage is TRBV27 and J usage is TRBJ2-7; 12 bases match TRBD1. The ends lost 2 bases at V and 6 bases at J; junction bases unmatched: 5. Germline V gene data show CDR1 as MNHEY and CDR2 as SMNVEV (reference sequence). This CDR3 has 15 amino acids. The CDR3 loop is CASSLVGTGGGEQYF. The CDR3 DNA is TGTGCCAGCAGTTTAGTAGGGACAGGGGGCGGCGAGCAGTACTTC.

This clone was detected once. This chain joins TRBV5-1 and TRBJ2-3, with D possibly matching TRBD1 (5 bases). The CDR3 covers 15 residues. Trimming took off 0 bases at V and 4 bases at J, with 12 bases between the two ends. The V gene's germline CDR1 is SGHRS and CDR2 YFSETQ. The CDR3 region is CASSLEGKGADTQYF. Here the CDR3 DNA reads TGCGCCAGCAGCTTGGAAGGAAAAGGGGCAGATACGCAGTATTTT.

The chain uses TRBV14 and TRBJ1-4, with 7 bases identical to TRBD1. The CDR3 sequence is 17 residues long. Germline V gives CDR1 SGHDN, CDR2 FVKESK. After removal of 3 bases from V and 7 bases from J, the junction contained 14 bases not matched to a gene. The CDR3 region has the DNA TGTGCCAGCAGCCAGGCCCCGACAGGGTTGGTTTTTGAAAAACTGTTTTTT. The encoded protein is CASSQAPTGLVFEKLFF.

In DNA, the CDR3 is TGTGCCAGCACTCCACAGGGGGCAGTTCCTGGCTACACCTTC. Its translation is CASTPQGAVPGYTF. J is TRBJ1-2 and V is TRBV27, with 9 positions matching TRBD1. The J segment lost 7 bases and the V segment lost 7 bases, leaving 10 bases of the junction unmatched. This CDR3 is 14 amino acids long. The V gene's germline CDR1 is MNHEY and CDR2 SMNVEV (reference sequence).

The rearrangement uses TRBV7-2 and TRBJ2-6, with D tentatively TRBD2 (7 bases). V lost 2 bases to trimming and J lost 3 bases, with 14 bases between them. Germline V CDR1 and CDR2: SGHTA, FQGNSA. The CDR3 spans 17 residues. This chain's CDR3 is CASSLIGGGVGANVLTF. The CDR3 coding sequence is TGTGCCAGCAGCTTAATTGGCGGGGGCGTTGGGGCCAACGTCCTGACTTTC.

The chain recombines TRBV10-3 with TRBJ1-2; D is perhaps TRBD1 (6 bases). CDR1 ENHRY and CDR2 SYGVKD come from the germline V gene. The germline V and J ends were trimmed by 0 bases and 4 bases, with 12 bases remaining between them. The CDR3 extends over 15 amino acids. CDR3: CAISESIQDSYGYTF. In nucleotides, the CDR3 is TGTGCCATCAGTGAGTCGATTCAGGACAGCTATGGCTACACCTTC.

V is TRBV27 and J is TRBJ1-4, with 10 bases aligning to TRBD1. Germline assignment: CDR1 MNHEY and CDR2 SMNVEV (reference sequence). The junction had 1 base not matched to a gene; V was cut back by 3 bases and J by 6 bases. This CDR3 has 14 amino acids. CDR3 in amino acids: CASSFGTGDEKLFF. CDR3 coding DNA: TGTGCCAGCAGTTTCGGGACAGGGGATGAAAAACTGTTTTTT. Combining the CDR3 with reference TRBV27 and TRBJ1-4 gives the whole variable domain EAQVTQNPRYLITVTGKKLTVTCSQNMNHEYMSWYRQDPGLGLRQIYYSMNVEVTDKGDVPEGYKVSRKEKRNFPLILESPSPNQTSLYFCASSFGTGDEKLFFGSGTQLSVL.

DNA for the CDR3: TGCGCCAGCAGCCAAGCGCTCGGCAGGGGCAACACTGAAGCTTTCTTT. It codes for CASSQALGRGNTEAFF. The chain carries TRBV4-3 and TRBJ1-1; possibly TRBD1 for D (6 bases). V shed 1 base and J shed 2 bases, with 14 bases lying between them. This CDR3 is built from 16 residues. Looked up from germline, CDR1 is LGHNA and CDR2 is YSLEER.

This rearrangement joins TRBV27 to TRBJ2-7, with TRBD1 matching 10 bases. The CDR3 has 16 amino acids. The trim removed 3 bases at V and 1 base at J, leaving 6 bases unmatched. Per germline, CDR1 MNHEY and CDR2 SMNVEV (reference sequence). CDR3 bases: TGTGCCAGCAGTTTGACCGGACAGGGGGTTTCCTACGAGCAGTACTTC. Translation: CASSLTGQGVSYEQYF.

The chain links TRBV9 to TRBJ1-2, with D maybe TRBD1 (5 bases). This CDR3 is built from 13 residues. The germline CDR1 and CDR2 sequences are SGDLS and YYNGEE. V gave up 4 bases and J gave up 6 bases, with 13 bases separating them. In DNA form, the CDR3 reads TGTGCCAGCAGCCCAACTTTAGGGGATGGCTACACCTTC. This codes for CASSPTLGDGYTF.

The gene calls are TRBV27 and TRBJ2-1; TRBD2 aligns across 10 bases. Unmatched junction bases numbered 10, after V lost 5 bases and J lost 6 bases. The germline CDR1 and CDR2 sequences are MNHEY and SMNVEV (reference sequence). The CDR3 sequence is 16 residues long. CDR3 DNA sequence: TGTGCCAGCAGTCCCATTCTAGCGGGAGTCCGCAATGAGCAGTTCTTC. It specifies CASSPILAGVRNEQFF.